Each of the 19 T cell receptor beta chains below was sequenced from the same sample in a study of OX40 agonist ivuxolimab in advanced cancers. Clones were sequenced by immunoSEQ multiplex PCR, and TCRdb holds only the in-frame ones, with some missing. This sample yields about 90,000 clones, of which approximately 90% are seen a single time; 7% to 8.5% belongs to the top ten. Sample: CD4+ or CD8+ T cells sorted from blood, taken in a trial of the OX40 agonist ivuxolimab. The source of these receptors is an adult with an advanced solid tumor such as melanoma, head and neck, liver or kidney cancer.

The gene calls are TRBV29-1 and TRBJ2-1, with 9 bases identical to TRBD2. V lost 5 bases to trimming and J lost 7 bases; unmatched junction nucleotides: 15. The CDR3 contains 16 residues. Germline CDR1 and CDR2: SQVTM and ANQGSEA. The CDR3: CSVYPWRREGANEQFF. DNA of the CDR3: TGCAGCGTTTATCCCTGGCGGCGGGAGGGCGCTAATGAGCAGTTCTTC.

This rearrangement joins TRBV27 to TRBJ2-1; 14 bases match TRBD2. Germline V gene data show CDR1 as MNHEY and CDR2 as SMNVEV (reference sequence). This CDR3 is 15 amino acids long. V was clipped by 8 bases and J by 9 bases; unmatched bases: 9. CDR3 sequence: CASSMGLAGATEQFF. DNA for the CDR3: TGTGCCAGCTCAATGGGACTAGCGGGAGCAACTGAGCAGTTCTTC.

Notes on this clone: The sample holds other DNA sequences that translate to the same CDR3. The genes are TRBV9 and TRBJ2-7; D is unclear. The germline gives CDR1 SGDLS, CDR2 YYNGEE. The CDR3 totals 12 residues. V was pared by 3 bases and J by 1 base, with 5 bases between. This CDR3 reads CASSGLSYEQYF. CDR3 nucleotide sequence: TGTGCCAGCAGCGGACTTTCCTACGAGCAGTACTTC.

V is TRBV4-2 and J is TRBJ2-2; 9 bases are shared with TRBD2. The CDR3 length is 15 residues. With V trimmed by 5 bases and J by 4 bases, 5 bases remained unmatched. CDR1 and CDR2 from the germline V gene are LGHNA and YNFKEQ. DNA of the CDR3: TGTGCCAGCAGCTTAGAAGCGGGAGGCACCGGGGAGCTGTTTTTT. Protein sequence: CASSLEAGGTGELFF.

On this clone itself: One end of the junction varies from germline; a read error may be responsible. V and J are TRBV2 and TRBJ2-6, with a possible D match to TRBD1 (5 bases). The germline V gene encodes CDR1 SNHLY and CDR2 FYNNEI. CDR3 length: 16 residues. DNA of the CDR3: TGTGCCAGCCTTTCCGCCACCCAGGCTGGGGCCGACGTCCTGACTTTC. Protein product: CASLSATQAGADVLTF. The full variable domain, completed using reference TRBV2 and TRBJ2-6, is EPEVTQTPSHQVTQMGQEVILRCVPISNHLYFYWYRQILGQKVEFLVSFYNNEISEKSEIFDDQFSVERPDGSNFTLKIRSTKLEDSAMYFCASLSATQAGADVLTFGAGSRLTVL.

This chain joins TRBV2 and TRBJ2-5; TRBD2 might be the D (5 bases). V was shortened by 3 bases and J by 5 bases, with 13 bases between the two germline ends. CDR1 is SNHLY and CDR2 is FYNNEI in the germline V gene. This CDR3 region has 14 residues. The CDR3 protein is CASSDLAGWETQYF. The CDR3 nucleotides are TGTGCCAGCAGTGATTTGGCGGGTTGGGAGACCCAGTACTTC.

The V and J genes are TRBV9 and TRBJ2-1; 8 bases fit TRBD1. After removal of 4 bases from V and 4 bases from J, the junction contained 10 bases not matched to a gene. The CDR3 has 16 residues. Looked up from germline, CDR1 is SGDLS and CDR2 is YYNGEE. CDR3 region: CASSPPRTGIYNEQFF. CDR3 DNA: TGTGCCAGCAGCCCTCCCCGGACAGGGATATACAATGAGCAGTTCTTC.

This chain uses TRBV6-1 with TRBJ2-3; no clear D gene. Germline V gene lookup returns CDR1 MNHNS and CDR2 SASEGT. The CDR3 length is 10 residues. Trimming left V 10 bases short and J 5 bases short, with 7 bases between. The CDR3 sequence: CAIMKDTQYF. The CDR3 DNA follows: TGTGCCATCATGAAAGATACGCAGTATTTT.

Note on this clone: One end of the junction varies from germline; a read error may be responsible. The chain carries TRBV5-1 and TRBJ1-2; D is unclear. Germline lookup yields CDR1 SGHRS and CDR2 YFSETQ. The CDR3 runs to 14 residues. CDR3: CASSLGQPNYGYTF. The CDR3 DNA follows: TGTGCCAGCAGCTTGGGCCAGCCTAACTATGGCTACACCTTC. The full variable domain, with the rest looked up from reference TRBV5-1 and TRBJ1-2, is KAGVTQTPRYLIKTRGQQVTLSCSPISGHRSVSWYQQTPGQGLQFLFEYFSETQRNKGNFPGRFSGRQFSNSRSEMNVSTLELGDSALYLCASSLGQPNYGYTFGSGTRLTVV.

The chain uses TRBV27 and TRBJ1-2; D ambiguous. The V gene's germline CDR1 is MNHEY and CDR2 SMNVEV (reference sequence). Trimming pared 5 bases from V and 3 bases from J, leaving 13 bases between. This CDR3 spans 14 amino acids. The chain's CDR3 is CASSPLVGDYGYTF. CDR3 nucleotides: TGTGCCAGCAGTCCATTGGTGGGTGACTATGGCTACACCTTC.

This clone appeared once. This chain joins TRBV10-3 and TRBJ2-7; D ambiguous. The CDR3 extends over 12 amino acids. Germline V lookup: CDR1 ENHRY, CDR2 SYGVKD. The V and J ends lost 6 bases and 6 bases respectively, with 12 bases between them. The CDR3 DNA sequence: TGTGCCATCAGATTGGCCTTTGGCGAGCAGTACTTC. As protein: CAIRLAFGEQYF.

The V gene is TRBV7-6, the J gene TRBJ2-2, with D perhaps matching TRBD1 or TRBD2 (5 bases each). The germline CDR1 and CDR2 sequences are SGHVS and FNYEAQ. CDR3 size: 14 residues. The V end was cut by 1 base, the J end by 6 bases, with 9 bases between. Written as DNA, the CDR3 is TGTGCCAGCAGCTTAGGGGGGTCGGCCGGGGAGCTGTTTTTT. This sequence encodes CASSLGGSAGELFF.

The chain combines TRBV4-2 with TRBJ1-5; no reliable D call. CDR3 length: 16 residues. Germline values: CDR1 LGHNA, CDR2 YNFKEQ. V lost 0 bases to trimming and J lost 1 base, with 10 bases between them. The CDR3 spells CASSQEDGMSNQPQHF. In DNA, the CDR3 is TGTGCCAGCAGCCAAGAAGATGGGATGAGCAATCAGCCCCAGCATTTT.

This chain links TRBV10-3 with TRBJ1-2; a possible D gene is TRBD1 (6 bases). This CDR3 contains 13 residues. The V and J ends lost 3 bases and 3 bases respectively, with 8 bases between them. Germline CDR1 ENHRY, CDR2 SYGVKD. CDR3 amino acids: CAISDQGYYGYTF. The CDR3, as DNA: TGTGCCATCAGTGACCAGGGGTACTATGGCTACACCTTC.

The chain links TRBV6-6 to TRBJ2-1; TRBD2 matches at 9 bases. CDR1 is MNHNY, CDR2 SVGAGI, per germline (reference sequence). The trim removed 6 bases at V and 6 bases at J, leaving 9 bases unmatched. The CDR3 consists of 15 residues. CDR3 sequence (DNA): TGTGCCAGCAGCCTAGCGGGACGGTCCCCCAATGAGCAGTTCTTC. Its protein is CASSLAGRSPNEQFF.

The chain couples TRBV27 to TRBJ1-5; maybe TRBD1 (6 bases). CDR3 length equals 15 residues. Germline V gives CDR1 MNHEY, CDR2 SMNVEV (reference sequence). Trimming stripped 1 base from V and 4 bases from J, with 11 bases between. CDR3 region: CASSLYRTANQPQHF. CDR3 DNA: TGTGCCAGCAGTTTATATCGGACAGCAAATCAGCCCCAGCATTTT.

The J gene is TRBJ1-4, the V gene TRBV7-9, with 7 bases that match TRBD1. The CDR3 is 14 residues long. CDR1 is SEHNR, CDR2 FQNEAQ, per germline (reference sequence). J was trimmed by 7 bases and V by 5 bases; bases with no gene match: 7. The CDR3 is CASSRQGGGEKLFF. The CDR3 DNA is TGTGCCAGCAGCCGACAGGGAGGGGGTGAAAAACTGTTTTTT. Filled out from reference TRBV7-9 and TRBJ1-4, the complete variable domain reads DTGVSQNPRHKITKRGQNVTFRCDPISEHNRLYWYRQTLGQGPEFLTYFQNEAQLEKSRLLSDRFSAERPKGSFSTLEIQRTEQGDSAMYLCASSRQGGGEKLFFGSGTQLSVL.

The V call is TRBV6-1, the J call TRBJ2-7; 11 bases fit TRBD2. J gave up 5 bases and V 6 bases, and 9 bases lay outside the gene matches. Germline loops: CDR1 MNHNS, CDR2 SASEGT. The CDR3 has 15 residues. The DNA for the CDR3 is TGTGCCAGCAGGATAACTAGCGGGAGCGCGGACGAGCAGTACTTC. Amino acid sequence: CASRITSGSADEQYF.

The chain combines TRBV19 with TRBJ1-2, with TRBD1 identical over 7 bases. Germline V gene lookup returns CDR1 LNHDA and CDR2 SQIVND (reference sequence). The CDR3 spans 12 residues. Trimming took 10 bases from V and 3 from J; bases not matched to a gene: 5. The CDR3 DNA reads TGTGCCACCCAGGGGGGGCACTATGGCTACACCTTC. Protein sequence: CATQGGHYGYTF.